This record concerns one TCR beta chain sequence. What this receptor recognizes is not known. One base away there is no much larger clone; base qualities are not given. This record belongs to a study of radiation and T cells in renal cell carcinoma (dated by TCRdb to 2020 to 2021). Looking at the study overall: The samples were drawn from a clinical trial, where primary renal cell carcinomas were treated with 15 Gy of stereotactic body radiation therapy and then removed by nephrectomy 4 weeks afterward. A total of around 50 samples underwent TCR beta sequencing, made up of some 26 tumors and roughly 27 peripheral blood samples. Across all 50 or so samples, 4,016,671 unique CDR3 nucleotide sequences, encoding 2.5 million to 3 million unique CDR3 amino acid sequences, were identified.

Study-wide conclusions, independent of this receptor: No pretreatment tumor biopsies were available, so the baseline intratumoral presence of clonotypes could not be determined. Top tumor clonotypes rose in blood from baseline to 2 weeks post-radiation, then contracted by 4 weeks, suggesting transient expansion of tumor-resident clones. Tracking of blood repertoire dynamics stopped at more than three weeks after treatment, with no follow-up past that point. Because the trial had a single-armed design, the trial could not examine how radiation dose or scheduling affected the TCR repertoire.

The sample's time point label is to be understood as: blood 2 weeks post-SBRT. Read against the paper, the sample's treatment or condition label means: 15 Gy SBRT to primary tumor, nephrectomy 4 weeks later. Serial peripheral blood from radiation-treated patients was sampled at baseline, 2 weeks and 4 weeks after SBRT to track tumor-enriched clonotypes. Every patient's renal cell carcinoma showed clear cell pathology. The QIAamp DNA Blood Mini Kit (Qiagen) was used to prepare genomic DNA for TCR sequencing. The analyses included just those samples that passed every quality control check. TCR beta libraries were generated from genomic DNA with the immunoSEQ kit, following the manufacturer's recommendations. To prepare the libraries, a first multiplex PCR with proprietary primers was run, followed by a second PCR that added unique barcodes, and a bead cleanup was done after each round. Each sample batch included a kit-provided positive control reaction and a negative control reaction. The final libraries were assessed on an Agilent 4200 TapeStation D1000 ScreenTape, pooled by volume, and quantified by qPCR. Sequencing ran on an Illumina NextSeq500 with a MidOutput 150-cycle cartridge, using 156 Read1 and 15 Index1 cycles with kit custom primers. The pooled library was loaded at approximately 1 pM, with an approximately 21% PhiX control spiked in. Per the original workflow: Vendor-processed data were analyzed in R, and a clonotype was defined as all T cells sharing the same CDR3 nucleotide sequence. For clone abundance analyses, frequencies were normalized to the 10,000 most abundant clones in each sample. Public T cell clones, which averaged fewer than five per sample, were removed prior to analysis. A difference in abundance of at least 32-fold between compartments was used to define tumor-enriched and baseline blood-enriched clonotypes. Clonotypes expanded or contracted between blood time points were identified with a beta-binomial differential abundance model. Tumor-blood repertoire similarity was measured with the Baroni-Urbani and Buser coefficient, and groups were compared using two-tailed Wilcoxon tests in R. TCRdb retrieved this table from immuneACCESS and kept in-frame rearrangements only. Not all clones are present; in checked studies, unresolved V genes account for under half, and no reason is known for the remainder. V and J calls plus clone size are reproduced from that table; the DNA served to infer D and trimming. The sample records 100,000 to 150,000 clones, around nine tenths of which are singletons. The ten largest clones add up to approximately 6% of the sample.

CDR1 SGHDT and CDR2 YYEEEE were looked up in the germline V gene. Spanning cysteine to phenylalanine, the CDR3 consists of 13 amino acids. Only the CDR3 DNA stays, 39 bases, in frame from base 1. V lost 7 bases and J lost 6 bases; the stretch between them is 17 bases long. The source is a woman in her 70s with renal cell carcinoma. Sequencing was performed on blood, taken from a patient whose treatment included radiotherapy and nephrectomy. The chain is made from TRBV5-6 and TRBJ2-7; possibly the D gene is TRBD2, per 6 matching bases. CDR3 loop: CASLRYGGSEQYF. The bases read TGTGCCAGCCTCCGCTACGGGGGATCCGAGCAGTACTTC.